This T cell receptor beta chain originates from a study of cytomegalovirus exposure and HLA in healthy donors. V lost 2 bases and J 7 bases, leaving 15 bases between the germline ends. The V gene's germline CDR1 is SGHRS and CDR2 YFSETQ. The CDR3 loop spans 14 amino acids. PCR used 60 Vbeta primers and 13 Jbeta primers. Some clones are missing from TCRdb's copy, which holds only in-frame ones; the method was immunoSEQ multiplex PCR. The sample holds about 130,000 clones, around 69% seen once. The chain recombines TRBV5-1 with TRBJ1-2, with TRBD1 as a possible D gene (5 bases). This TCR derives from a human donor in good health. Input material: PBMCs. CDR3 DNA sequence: TGCGCCAGCAGCTTCTCAGGGTTTCCCTTTGGCTACACCTTC. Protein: CASSFSGFPFGYTF.